Here is one T cell receptor (beta chain) with its context. At one boundary the junction diverges from the germline segment, which might be a read error. TCRdb's copy holds only in-frame clones and misses some; the assay was immunoSEQ multiplex PCR. The sample contains several hundred clones, around 90% of which appear only once. This sample was taken from a study of tumor T cells in aggressive B-cell lymphoma. The receptor's source is an adult with diffuse large B cell lymphoma. The sequenced material came from tumor tissue.

CDR3 protein: CASSPGLGYTGKLFF. The CDR3 DNA follows: TGTGCCAGTAGTCCGGGACTAGGGTACACCGGGAAGCTGTTTTTT. The chain carries TRBV19 and TRBJ2-2; 8 nucleotides align to TRBD2. Germline CDR1 reads LNHDA; CDR2 reads SQIVND (reference sequence). The CDR3 has 15 residues.